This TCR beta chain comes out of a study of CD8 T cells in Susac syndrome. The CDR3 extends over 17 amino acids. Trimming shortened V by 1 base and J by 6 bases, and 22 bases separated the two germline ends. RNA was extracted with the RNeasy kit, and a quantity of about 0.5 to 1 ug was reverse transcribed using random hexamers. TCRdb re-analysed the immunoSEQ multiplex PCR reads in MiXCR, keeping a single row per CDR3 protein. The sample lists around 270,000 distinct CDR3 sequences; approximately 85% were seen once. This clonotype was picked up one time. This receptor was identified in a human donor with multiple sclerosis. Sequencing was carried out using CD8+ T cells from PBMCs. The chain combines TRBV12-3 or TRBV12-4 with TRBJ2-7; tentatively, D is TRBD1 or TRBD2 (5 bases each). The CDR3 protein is CASSLGAPGTHLREQYF. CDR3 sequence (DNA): TGTGCCAGCAGTTTAGGGGCCCCAGGGACCCACCTCCGCGAGCAGTACTTC.